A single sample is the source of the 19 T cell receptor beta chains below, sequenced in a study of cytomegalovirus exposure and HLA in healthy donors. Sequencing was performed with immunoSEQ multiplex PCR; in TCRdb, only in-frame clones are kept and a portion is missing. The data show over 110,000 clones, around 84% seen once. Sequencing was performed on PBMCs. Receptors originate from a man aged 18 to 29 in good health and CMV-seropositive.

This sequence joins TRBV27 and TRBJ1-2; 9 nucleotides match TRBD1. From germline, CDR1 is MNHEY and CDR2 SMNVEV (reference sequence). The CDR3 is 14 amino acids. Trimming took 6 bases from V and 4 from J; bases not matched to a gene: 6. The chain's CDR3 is CASRPTGQGYGYTF. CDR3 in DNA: TGTGCCAGCAGACCTACGGGACAGGGCTATGGCTACACCTTC.

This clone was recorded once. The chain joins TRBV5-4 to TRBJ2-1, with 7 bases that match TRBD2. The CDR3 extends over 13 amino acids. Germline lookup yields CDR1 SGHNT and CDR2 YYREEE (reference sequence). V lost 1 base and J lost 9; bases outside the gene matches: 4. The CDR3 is CASSLREESEQFF. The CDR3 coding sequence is TGTGCCAGCAGCTTGCGGGAGGAGAGTGAGCAGTTCTTC.

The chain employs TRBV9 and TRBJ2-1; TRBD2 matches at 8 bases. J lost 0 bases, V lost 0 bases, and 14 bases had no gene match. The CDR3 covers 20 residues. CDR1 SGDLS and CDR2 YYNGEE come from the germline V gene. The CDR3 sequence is CASSVDGVVAGTRSYNEQFF. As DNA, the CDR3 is TGTGCCAGCAGCGTAGACGGGGTGGTAGCGGGAACCCGCTCCTACAATGAGCAGTTCTTC. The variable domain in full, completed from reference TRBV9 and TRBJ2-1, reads DSGVTQTPKHLITATGQRVTLRCSPRSGDLSVYWYQQSLDQGLQFLIQYYNGEERAKGNILERFSAQQFPDLHSELNLSSLELGDSALYFCASSVDGVVAGTRSYNEQFFGPGTRLTVL.

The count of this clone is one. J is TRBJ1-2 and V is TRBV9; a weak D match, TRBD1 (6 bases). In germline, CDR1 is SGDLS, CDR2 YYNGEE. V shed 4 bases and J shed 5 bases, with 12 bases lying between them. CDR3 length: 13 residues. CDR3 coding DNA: TGTGCCAGCAGCCCGGGACACGGATATGGCTACACCTTC. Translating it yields CASSPGHGYGYTF. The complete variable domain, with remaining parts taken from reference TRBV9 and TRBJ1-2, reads DSGVTQTPKHLITATGQRVTLRCSPRSGDLSVYWYQQSLDQGLQFLIQYYNGEERAKGNILERFSAQQFPDLHSELNLSSLELGDSALYFCASSPGHGYGYTFGSGTRLTVV.

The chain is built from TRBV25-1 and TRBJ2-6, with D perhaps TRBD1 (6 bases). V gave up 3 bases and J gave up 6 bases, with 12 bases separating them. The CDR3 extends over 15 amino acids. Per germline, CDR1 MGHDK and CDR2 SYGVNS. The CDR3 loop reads CASSDRGGQANVLTF. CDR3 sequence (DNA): TGTGCCAGCAGTGACAGGGGCGGTCAGGCCAACGTCCTGACTTTC.

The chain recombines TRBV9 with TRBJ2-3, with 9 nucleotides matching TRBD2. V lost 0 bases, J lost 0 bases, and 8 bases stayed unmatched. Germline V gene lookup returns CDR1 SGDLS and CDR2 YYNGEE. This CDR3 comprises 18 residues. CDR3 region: CASSVAGRGGRSTDTQYF. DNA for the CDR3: TGTGCCAGCAGCGTAGCAGGGCGGGGGGGCCGAAGCACAGATACGCAGTATTTT.

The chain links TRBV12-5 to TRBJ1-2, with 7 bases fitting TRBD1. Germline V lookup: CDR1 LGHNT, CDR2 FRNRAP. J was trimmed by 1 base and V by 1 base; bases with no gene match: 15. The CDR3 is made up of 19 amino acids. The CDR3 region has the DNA TGTGCTAGTGGTTTGGAGAGACAGGGTTTTTCTCCTAATAACTATGGCTACACCTTC. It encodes CASGLERQGFSPNNYGYTF.

The CDR3 region is CASRPGQGQNQPQHF. As DNA, the CDR3 is TGCGCCAGCAGACCGGGACAGGGCCAGAATCAGCCCCAGCATTTT. The chain combines TRBV4-1 with TRBJ1-5, with TRBD1 identical over 9 bases. The V segment lost 6 bases and the J segment 4 bases; nucleotides outside the gene matches: 7. CDR1 and CDR2 from the germline V gene are MGHRA and YSYEKL. CDR3 length: 15 residues.

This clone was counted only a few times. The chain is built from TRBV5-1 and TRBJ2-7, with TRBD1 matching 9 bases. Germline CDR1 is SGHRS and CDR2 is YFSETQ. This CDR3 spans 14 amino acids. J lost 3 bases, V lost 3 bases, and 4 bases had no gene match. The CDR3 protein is CASSSWTGDYEQYF. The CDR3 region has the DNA TGCGCCAGCAGCTCGTGGACAGGGGACTACGAGCAGTACTTC.

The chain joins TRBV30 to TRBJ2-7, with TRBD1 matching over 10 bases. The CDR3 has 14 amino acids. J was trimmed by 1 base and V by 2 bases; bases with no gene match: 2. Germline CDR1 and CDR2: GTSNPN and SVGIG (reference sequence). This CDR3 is CAWSRDRGSYEQYF. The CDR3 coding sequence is TGTGCCTGGAGTCGGGACAGGGGATCCTACGAGCAGTACTTC.

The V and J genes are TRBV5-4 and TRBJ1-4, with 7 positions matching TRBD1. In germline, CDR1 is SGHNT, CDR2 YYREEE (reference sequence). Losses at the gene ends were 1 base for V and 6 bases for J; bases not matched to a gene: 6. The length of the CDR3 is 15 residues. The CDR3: CASSLTGVGDEKLFF. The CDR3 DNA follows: TGTGCCAGCAGCTTGACAGGGGTCGGAGATGAAAAACTGTTTTTT.

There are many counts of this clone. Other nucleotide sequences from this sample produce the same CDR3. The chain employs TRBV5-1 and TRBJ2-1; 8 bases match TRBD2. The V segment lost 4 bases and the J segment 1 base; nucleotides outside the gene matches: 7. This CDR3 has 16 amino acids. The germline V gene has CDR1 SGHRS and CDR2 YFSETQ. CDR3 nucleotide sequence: TGCGCCAGCAGCGGTCGAACGGGGGGGTCCTACAATGAGCAGTTCTTC. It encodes CASSGRTGGSYNEQFF.

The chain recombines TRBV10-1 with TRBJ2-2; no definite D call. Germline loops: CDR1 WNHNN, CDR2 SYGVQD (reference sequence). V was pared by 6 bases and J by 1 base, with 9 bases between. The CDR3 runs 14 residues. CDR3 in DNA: TGCGCCAGCAGCGCTAACAGGAACACCGGGGAGCTGTTTTTT. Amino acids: CASSANRNTGELFF.

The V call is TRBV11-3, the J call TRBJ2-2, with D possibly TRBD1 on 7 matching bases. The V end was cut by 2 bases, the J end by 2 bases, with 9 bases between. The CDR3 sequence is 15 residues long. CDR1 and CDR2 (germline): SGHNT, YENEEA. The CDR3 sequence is CASSLQGGNTGELFF. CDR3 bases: TGTGCCAGCAGCTTACAGGGGGGTAACACCGGGGAGCTGTTTTTT.

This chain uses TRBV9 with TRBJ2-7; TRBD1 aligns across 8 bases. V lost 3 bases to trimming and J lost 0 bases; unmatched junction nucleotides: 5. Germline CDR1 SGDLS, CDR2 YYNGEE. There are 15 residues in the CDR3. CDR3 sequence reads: CASSARDRSSYEQYF. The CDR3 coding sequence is TGTGCCAGCAGCGCCCGGGACAGGAGCTCCTACGAGCAGTACTTC.

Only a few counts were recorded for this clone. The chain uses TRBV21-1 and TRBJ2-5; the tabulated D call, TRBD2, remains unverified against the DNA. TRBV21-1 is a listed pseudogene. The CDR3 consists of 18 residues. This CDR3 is CASSRNWTSGNSRETQYF. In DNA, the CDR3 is TGTGCCAGCAGCAGAAACTGGACTAGCGGGAACTCCCGAGAGACCCAGTACTTC.

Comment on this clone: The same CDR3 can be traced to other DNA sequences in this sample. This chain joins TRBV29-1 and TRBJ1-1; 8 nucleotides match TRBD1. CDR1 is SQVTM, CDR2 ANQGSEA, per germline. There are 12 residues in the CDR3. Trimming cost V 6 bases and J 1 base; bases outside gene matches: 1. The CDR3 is CSVDRGNTEAFF. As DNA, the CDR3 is TGCAGCGTAGACAGGGGGAACACTGAAGCTTTCTTT.

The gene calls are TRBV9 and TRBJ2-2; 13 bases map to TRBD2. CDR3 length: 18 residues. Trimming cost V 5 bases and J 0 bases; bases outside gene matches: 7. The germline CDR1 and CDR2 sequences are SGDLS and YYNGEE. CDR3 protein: CASSRTSGSRTNTGELFF. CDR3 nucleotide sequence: TGTGCCAGCAGTCGGACTAGCGGGAGTAGGACGAACACCGGGGAGCTGTTTTTT.

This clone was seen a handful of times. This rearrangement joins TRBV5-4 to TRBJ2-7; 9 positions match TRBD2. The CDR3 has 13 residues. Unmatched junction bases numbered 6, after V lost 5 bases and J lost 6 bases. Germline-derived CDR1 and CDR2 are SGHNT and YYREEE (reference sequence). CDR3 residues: CASRPGLAGEQYF. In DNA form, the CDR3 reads TGTGCCAGCAGACCGGGACTAGCCGGCGAGCAGTACTTC.